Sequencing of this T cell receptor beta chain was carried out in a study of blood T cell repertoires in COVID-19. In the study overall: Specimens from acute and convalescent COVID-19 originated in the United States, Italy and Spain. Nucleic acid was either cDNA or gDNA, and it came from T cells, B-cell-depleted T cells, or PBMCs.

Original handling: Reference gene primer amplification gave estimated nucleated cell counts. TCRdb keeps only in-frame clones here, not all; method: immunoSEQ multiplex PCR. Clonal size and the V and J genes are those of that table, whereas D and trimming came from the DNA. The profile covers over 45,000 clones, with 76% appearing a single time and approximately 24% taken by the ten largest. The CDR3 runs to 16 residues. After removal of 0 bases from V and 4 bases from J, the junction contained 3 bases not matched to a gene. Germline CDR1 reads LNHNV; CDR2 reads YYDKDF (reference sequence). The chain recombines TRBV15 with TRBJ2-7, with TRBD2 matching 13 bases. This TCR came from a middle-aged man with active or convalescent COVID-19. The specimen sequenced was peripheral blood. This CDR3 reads CATSREGLAGSYEQYF. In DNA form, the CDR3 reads TGTGCCACCAGCAGAGAGGGACTAGCGGGGAGTTACGAGCAGTACTTC.